This record covers a single TCR beta chain. Its antigen is currently unknown. Trimming took 5 bases from V and 2 from J, leaving 9 bases between them. CDR3 length equals 14 residues. In every case, the donor was a healthy Caucasian. In TCRdb, the 5' RACE reads were re-called with MiXCR into one record per CDR3 protein. The sample records 600,000 to 850,000 distinct CDR3 sequences, 18% being singletons. This record belongs to a study of identical twins. Notes on the study in general: Analyses based on zero insertions could be partly confounded by invariant MAIT and iNKT cells.

These data also formed part of another study, on T cells expressing NK-cell markers.

What was sequenced was PBMCs. This TCR came from a woman under 30 in good health. The V call is TRBV12-3 or TRBV12-4, the J call TRBJ2-2, with D maybe TRBD2 (6 bases). Written as DNA, the CDR3 is TGTGCCAGCAGTGGGGGGATCAACACCGGGGAGCTGTTTTTT. Its protein product is CASSGGINTGELFF.